This T cell receptor beta chain was obtained from a study of T cell repertoires in cytomegalovirus infection. Across the study: Public TCR beta signatures marked donors with CMV infection and the matching HLA.

This clonotype occurred a few times. Its antigen is unknown. TCRdb used MiXCR to reprocess the reads, holding one entry per CDR3 protein. Of approximately 280,000 distinct CDR3 sequences in the sample, 22% were seen once. The CDR3 spans 14 residues. The germline V and J ends were trimmed by 1 base and 8 bases, with 11 bases remaining between them. Per germline, CDR1 SEHNR and CDR2 FQNEAQ (reference sequence). The V gene is TRBV7-9, the J gene TRBJ1-4; D gene unclear. This material consisted of cultured PBMCs, taken from culture after CMV antigen stimulation. This TCR derives from a human donor in good health (CMV status not recorded). Some clones in this sample may be carry-over from other donors' samples. Written as DNA, the CDR3 is TGTGCCAGCAGCTTAGATCTATGGAACGAAAAACTGTTTTTT. It encodes CASSLDLWNEKLFF.